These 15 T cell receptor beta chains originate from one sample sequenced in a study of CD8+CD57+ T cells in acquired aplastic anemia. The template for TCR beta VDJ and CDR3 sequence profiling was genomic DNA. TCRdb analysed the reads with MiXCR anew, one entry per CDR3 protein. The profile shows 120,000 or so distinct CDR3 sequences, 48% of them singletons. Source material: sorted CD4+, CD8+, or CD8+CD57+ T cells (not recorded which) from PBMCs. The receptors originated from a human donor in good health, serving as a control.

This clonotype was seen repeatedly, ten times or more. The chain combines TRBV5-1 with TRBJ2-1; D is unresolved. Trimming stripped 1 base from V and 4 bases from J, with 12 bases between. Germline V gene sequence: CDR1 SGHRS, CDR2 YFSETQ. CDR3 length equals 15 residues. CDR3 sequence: CASSLTQNRYNEQFF. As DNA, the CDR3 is TGCGCCAGCAGCTTGACCCAAAATCGATACAATGAGCAGTTCTTC.

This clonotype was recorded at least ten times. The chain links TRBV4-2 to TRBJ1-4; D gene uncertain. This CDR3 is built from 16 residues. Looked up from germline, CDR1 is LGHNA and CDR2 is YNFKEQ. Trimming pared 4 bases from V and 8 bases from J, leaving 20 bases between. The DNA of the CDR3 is TGTGCCAGCAGCCCTTCCGACGGGGATCTTGGGGAAAAACTGTTTTTT. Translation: CASSPSDGDLGEKLFF.

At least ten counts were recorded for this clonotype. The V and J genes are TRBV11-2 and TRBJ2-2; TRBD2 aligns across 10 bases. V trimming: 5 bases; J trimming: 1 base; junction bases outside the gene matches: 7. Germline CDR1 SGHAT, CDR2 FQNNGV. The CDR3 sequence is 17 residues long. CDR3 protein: CASSRRIAGGNTGELFF. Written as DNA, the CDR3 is TGTGCCAGCAGCCGACGGATAGCGGGGGGGAACACCGGGGAGCTGTTTTTT.

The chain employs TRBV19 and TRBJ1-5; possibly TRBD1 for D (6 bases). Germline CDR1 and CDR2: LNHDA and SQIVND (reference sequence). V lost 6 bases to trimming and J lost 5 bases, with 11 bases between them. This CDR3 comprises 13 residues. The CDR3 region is CASSDRQDQPQHF. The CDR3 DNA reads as TGTGCCAGTAGCGACAGGCAAGATCAGCCCCAGCATTTT.

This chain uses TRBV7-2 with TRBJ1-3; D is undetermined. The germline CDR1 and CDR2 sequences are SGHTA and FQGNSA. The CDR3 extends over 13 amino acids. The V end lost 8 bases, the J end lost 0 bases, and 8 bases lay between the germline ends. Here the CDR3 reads CASGYSSGNTIYF. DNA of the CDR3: TGTGCCAGCGGATATAGCTCTGGAAACACCATATATTTT.

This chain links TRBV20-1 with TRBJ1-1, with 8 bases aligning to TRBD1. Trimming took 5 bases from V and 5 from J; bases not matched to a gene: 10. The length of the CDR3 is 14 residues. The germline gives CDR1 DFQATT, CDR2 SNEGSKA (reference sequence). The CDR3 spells CSAGQRQGRTEAFF. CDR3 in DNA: TGCAGTGCTGGCCAACGACAGGGGCGGACTGAAGCTTTCTTT.

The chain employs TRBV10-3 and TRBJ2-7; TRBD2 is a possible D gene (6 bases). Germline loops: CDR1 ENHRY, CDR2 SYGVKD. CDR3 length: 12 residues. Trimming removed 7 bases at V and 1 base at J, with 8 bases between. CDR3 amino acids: CAIMGGSYEQYF. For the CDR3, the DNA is TGTGCCATCATGGGGGGTTCCTACGAGCAGTACTTC.

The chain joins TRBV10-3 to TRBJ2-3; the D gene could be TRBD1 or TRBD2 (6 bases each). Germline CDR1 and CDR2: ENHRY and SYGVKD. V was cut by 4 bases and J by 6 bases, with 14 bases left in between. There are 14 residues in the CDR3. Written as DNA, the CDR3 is TGTGCCATCAGTGGACATCGGGGGCGGGATACGCAGTATTTT. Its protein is CAISGHRGRDTQYF.

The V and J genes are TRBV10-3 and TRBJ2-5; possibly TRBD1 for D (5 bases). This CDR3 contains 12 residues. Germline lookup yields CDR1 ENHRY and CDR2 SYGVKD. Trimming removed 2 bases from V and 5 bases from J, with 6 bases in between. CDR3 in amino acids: CAISEAGETQYF. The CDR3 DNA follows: TGTGCCATCAGTGAGGCAGGGGAGACCCAGTACTTC.

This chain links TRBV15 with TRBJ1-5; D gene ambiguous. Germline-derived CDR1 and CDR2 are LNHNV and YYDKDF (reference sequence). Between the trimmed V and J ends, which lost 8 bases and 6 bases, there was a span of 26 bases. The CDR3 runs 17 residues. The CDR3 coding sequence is TGTGCCACCGAAGACGCTCCGGGCCCCCACATGGGTCAGCCCCAGCATTTT. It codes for CATEDAPGPHMGQPQHF.

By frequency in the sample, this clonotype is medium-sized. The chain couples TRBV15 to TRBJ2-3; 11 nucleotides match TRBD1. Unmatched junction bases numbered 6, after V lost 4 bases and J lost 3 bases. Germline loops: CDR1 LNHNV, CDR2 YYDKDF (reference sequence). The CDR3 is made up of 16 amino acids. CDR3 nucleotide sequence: TGTGCCACCAGCAAACGGACAGGGGGCGCGACAGATACGCAGTATTTT. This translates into CATSKRTGGATDTQYF.

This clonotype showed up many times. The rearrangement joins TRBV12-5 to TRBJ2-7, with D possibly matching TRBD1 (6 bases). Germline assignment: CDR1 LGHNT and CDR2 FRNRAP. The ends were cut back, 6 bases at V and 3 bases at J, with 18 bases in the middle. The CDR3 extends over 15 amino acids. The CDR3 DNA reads TGTGCTAGTGGCCCGGGGTCTAGCAGGGGCTACGAGCAGTACTTC. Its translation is CASGPGSSRGYEQYF.

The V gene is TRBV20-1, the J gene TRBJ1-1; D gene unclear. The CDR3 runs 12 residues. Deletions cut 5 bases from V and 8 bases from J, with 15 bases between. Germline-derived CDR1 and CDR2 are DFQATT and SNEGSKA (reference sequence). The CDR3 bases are TGCAGTGCTTTCGACGGACGCGAAGAAGCTTTCTTT. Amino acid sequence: CSAFDGREEAFF.

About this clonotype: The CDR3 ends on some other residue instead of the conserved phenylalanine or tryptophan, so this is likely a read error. CDR3 residues: CATSAFREDTDTQYS. The CDR3 DNA reads TGTGCCACCAGTGCTTTCAGGGAAGACACAGATACGCAGTATTCT. The chain joins TRBV24-1 to TRBJ2-3; possibly TRBD1 for D (5 bases). The CDR3 extends over 15 amino acids. V dropped 5 bases and J dropped 2 bases, with 13 bases sitting between them. Germline values: CDR1 KGHDR, CDR2 SFDVKD.

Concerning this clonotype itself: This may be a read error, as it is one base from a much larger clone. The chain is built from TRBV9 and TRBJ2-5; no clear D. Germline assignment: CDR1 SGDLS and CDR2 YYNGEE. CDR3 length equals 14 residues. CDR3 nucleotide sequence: TGTGCCAGCAGCTTTGGCGCCTATCAAGGGACCCAGTACTTC. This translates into CASSFGAYQGTQYF.